Listed here are 19 T cell receptor beta chains from one sample, sequenced in a study of type 1 and type 2 diabetes patients (dated by TCRdb to about 2016). For sequencing, an Illumina MiSeq was employed. TCRbeta CDR3 amplification used genomic DNA from the sorted T cell subsets as template. The TCRbeta CDR3 region was amplified by multiplex PCR using 30 forward and 13 reverse primers. TCRdb reprocessing: public reads trimmed at Q25 with fastp, clones called with MiXCR, in-frame beta chains kept. Every CDR3 protein is listed once, alongside the most common genes and DNA of its rows. For this sample there are about 270,000 distinct CDR3 sequences; roughly 44% appear just once. Clones ranked in the top ten supply roughly an eighth of the sample. The sample taken for sequencing was peripheral blood mononuclear cells (PBMCs). The origin of the receptors is a man aged 18 to 29 with type 2 diabetes.

This chain joins TRBV28 and TRBJ1-5; D not certain. The CDR3 extends over 15 amino acids. V lost 5 bases and J lost 5, with 16 bases in between. From germline, CDR1 is MDHEN and CDR2 SYDVKM. CDR3 region: CASSPGLGFYQPQHF. The CDR3 DNA follows: TGTGCCAGCAGTCCCGGGCTGGGGTTCTATCAGCCCCAGCATTTT.

The chain employs TRBV7-2 and TRBJ1-6; 9 nucleotides agree with TRBD1. Germline assignment: CDR1 SGHTA and CDR2 FQGNSA. The CDR3 is 15 residues long. Trimming at V came to 9 bases and at J to 7 bases, leaving 10 bases not matched to a gene. The CDR3 DNA reads TGTGCCAGTAGTAGGACAGGGGAAGGGAATTCACCCCTCCACTTT. Encoded protein: CASSRTGEGNSPLHF.

In the case of this clonotype: At one of its ends the junction is not consistent with the germline gene, which may arise from a read error. The chain combines TRBV10-3 with TRBJ2-7; 8 bases map to TRBD1. In germline, CDR1 is ENHRY, CDR2 SYGVKD. This CDR3 is built from 15 residues. The CDR3 here is CASSYKTGVAYEQYF. The CDR3, as DNA: TGTGCCAGCAGTTACAAGACAGGGGTTGCCTACGAGCAGTACTTC.

This clonotype appeared a few times. This chain links TRBV20-1 with TRBJ1-5; TRBD1 aligns across 7 bases. This CDR3 contains 12 residues. J was trimmed by 5 bases and V by 3 bases; bases with no gene match: 1. Germline values: CDR1 DFQATT, CDR2 SNEGSKA (reference sequence). CDR3 nucleotide sequence: TGCAGTGCTAGTACAGGGGATCAGCCCCAGCATTTT. It codes for CSASTGDQPQHF.

The CDR3 loop is CASRGDRPSYNEQFF. The CDR3 nucleotides are TGTGCCAGCCGAGGGGACAGGCCCTCCTACAATGAGCAGTTCTTC. The rearrangement links TRBV19 to TRBJ2-1, with 8 bases identical to TRBD1. Per the germline V gene, CDR1 is LNHDA and CDR2 is SQIVND (reference sequence). The CDR3 spans 15 residues. V trimming: 9 bases; J trimming: 0 bases; junction bases outside the gene matches: 7.

With regard to this clonotype: A read error may produce the germline difference seen at one junction end. This sequence joins TRBV19 and TRBJ2-7, with D possibly TRBD1 on 6 matching bases. Per the germline V gene, CDR1 is LNHDA and CDR2 is SQIVND (reference sequence). The CDR3 has 16 residues. The CDR3 reads CASSNYRDTSSCEQYF. The CDR3 bases are TGTGCCAGTAGTAACTACCGGGACACCAGCTCCTGCGAGCAGTACTTC. Complete variable domain (other parts from reference TRBV19 and TRBJ2-7): DGGITQSPKYLFRKEGQNVTLSCEQNLNHDAMYWYRQDPGQGLRLIYYSQIVNDFQKGDIAEGYSVSREKKESFPLTVTSAQKNPTAFYLCASSNYRDTSSCEQYFGPGTRLTVT.

The gene calls are TRBV19 and TRBJ1-6; a possible D gene is TRBD1 (6 bases). CDR3 size: 14 residues. In germline, CDR1 is LNHDA, CDR2 SQIVND (reference sequence). V dropped 2 bases and J dropped 10 bases, with 12 bases sitting between them. The CDR3 sequence is CASSIPGTSSPLHF. The CDR3 nucleotides are TGTGCCAGTAGTATACCCGGGACATCGTCACCCCTCCACTTT.

This clonotype was counted between two and nine times. The chain employs TRBV6-6 and TRBJ2-3, with D unclear. This CDR3 has 14 residues. V lost 6 bases and J lost 6, with 16 bases in between. Germline lookup yields CDR1 MNHNY and CDR2 SVGAGI (reference sequence). This CDR3 is CASSPIGTGDTQYF. The CDR3 nucleotides read TGTGCCAGCAGCCCCATAGGCACCGGGGATACGCAGTATTTT.

The chain uses TRBV6-5 and TRBJ2-3; the D is unclear. CDR3 length equals 13 residues. V was shortened by 2 bases and J by 6 bases, with 9 bases between the two germline ends. CDR1 is MNHEY and CDR2 is SVGAGI in the germline V gene. CDR3: CASSYRMRDTQYF. For the CDR3, the DNA is TGTGCCAGCAGTTACCGAATGCGGGATACGCAGTATTTT.

This chain links TRBV5-1 with TRBJ2-7; 10 bases are a match to TRBD1. V lost 5 bases and J lost 2; bases outside the gene matches: 7. The CDR3 is made up of 15 amino acids. Germline CDR1 and CDR2: SGHRS and YFSETQ. CDR3 amino acids: CASRKGQGTTYEQYF. The CDR3 DNA reads TGCGCCAGCAGAAAGGGACAGGGGACCACCTACGAGCAGTACTTC.

This clonotype was found a few times. This chain links TRBV12-5 with TRBJ2-7; D may be TRBD2 (6 bases). The germline V gene has CDR1 LGHNT and CDR2 FRNRAP. The V end was cut by 7 bases, the J end by 2 bases, with 12 bases between. CDR3 length equals 13 residues. This CDR3 reads CASARDRAYEQYF. The CDR3 DNA reads as TGTGCTAGTGCGCGGGACCGGGCCTACGAGCAGTACTTC.

This chain links TRBV14 with TRBJ2-2, with D uncertain. The germline CDR1 and CDR2 sequences are SGHDN and FVKESK. The CDR3 consists of 14 residues. The germline V and J ends were trimmed by 4 bases and 4 bases, with 10 bases remaining between them. The CDR3 loop is CASSLVVATGELFF. CDR3 bases: TGTGCCAGCAGCCTAGTCGTGGCCACCGGGGAGCTGTTTTTT.

The chain uses TRBV13 and TRBJ2-7, with 9 bases that match TRBD1. Germline V gives CDR1 PRHDT, CDR2 FYEKMQ (reference sequence). V dropped 5 bases and J dropped 4; count of bases not matched to a gene: 12. The CDR3 has 16 residues. The CDR3 loop is CASSGRRLGQGYEQYF. CDR3 DNA sequence: TGTGCCAGCAGCGGGAGGAGGTTGGGACAGGGTTACGAGCAGTACTTC.

Concerning this clonotype: A read error may explain this, as a much larger clone is one base away. The CDR3 sequence is CASSETAGEVGYEQYF. CDR3 DNA sequence: TGTGCCAGCAGTGAGACTGCGGGGGAGGTTGGCTACGAGCAGTACTTC. The chain has TRBV6-6 and TRBJ2-7, with 7 bases identical to TRBD2. The CDR3 is made up of 16 amino acids. Germline V gene lookup returns CDR1 MNHNY and CDR2 SVGAGI (reference sequence). Trimming took 5 bases from V and 3 from J; bases not matched to a gene: 13.

This clonotype turned up a few times. The gene calls are TRBV30 and TRBJ2-1, with D perhaps matching TRBD1 or TRBD2 (5 bases each). This CDR3 region has 11 residues. Germline V CDR1 and CDR2: GTSNPN, SVGIG (reference sequence). V lost 5 bases and J lost 10, with 12 bases in between. The CDR3 here is CAWGNRDEQFF. DNA of the CDR3: TGTGCCTGGGGGAACCGGGACGAGCAGTTCTTC.

This clonotype was recorded a few times. The gene calls are TRBV10-1 and TRBJ2-7; D ambiguous. Per germline, CDR1 WNHNN and CDR2 SYGVQD (reference sequence). The CDR3 is made up of 13 amino acids. Trimming took off 4 bases at V and 6 bases at J, with 13 bases between the two ends. CDR3 in amino acids: CASSVDRPGEQYF. Written as DNA, the CDR3 is TGCGCCAGCAGTGTGGACCGCCCGGGCGAGCAGTACTTC.

J is TRBJ1-2 and V is TRBV5-1; D ambiguous. The ends were cut back, 0 bases at V and 8 bases at J, with 17 bases in the middle. The CDR3 has 15 amino acids. The germline gives CDR1 SGHRS, CDR2 YFSETQ. CDR3 sequence: CASSLGVAYPLGYTF. The CDR3, as DNA: TGCGCCAGCAGCTTGGGCGTAGCTTACCCATTGGGCTACACCTTC.

V is TRBV7-6 and J is TRBJ2-6; D unresolved. CDR1 is SGHVS and CDR2 is FNYEAQ in the germline V gene. This CDR3 has 15 amino acids. V lost 5 bases and J lost 1, with 9 bases in between. Written as DNA, the CDR3 is TGTGCCAGCAGCGTAGGTACATCTGGGGCCAACGTCCTGACTTTC. Translated: CASSVGTSGANVLTF.

In nucleotides, the CDR3 is TGTGCCACCAGTGGATCTCTGGGACAGGGCAGGGAGCCCCAGCATTTT. Protein product: CATSGSLGQGREPQHF. The chain is built from TRBV24-1 and TRBJ1-5; 9 nucleotides match TRBD1. Germline-derived CDR1 and CDR2 are KGHDR and SFDVKD. V shed 5 bases, J shed 8 bases, and the junction held 12 bases outside the gene matches. This CDR3 is 16 amino acids long.